These 13 T cell receptor beta chains share one sample of origin, sequenced in a study of blood T cell repertoires in COVID-19 (dated by TCRdb to 2018 to 2020). The method was the immunoSEQ multiplex PCR assay. The immuneACCESS repertoire file appears here via TCRdb, limited to in-frame rearrangements. These files lack a portion of the clones; in checked studies, under half of the deficit traces to unresolved V genes, and the cause of the others is not known. This sample gives just over 150,000 clones in total; 75% to 90% of them show up just once. More than 2% of the sample is in the top ten clones. Sequencing was carried out using peripheral blood. These receptors all come from a woman in her seventies with acute or convalescent COVID-19.

As for this clone: The junction does not match germline at one end; this may be a read error. The V call is TRBV11-1, the J call TRBJ2-1; possibly TRBD1 for D (5 bases). Looked up from germline, CDR1 is SGHAT and CDR2 is FQDESV (reference sequence). The CDR3 is made up of 13 amino acids. CDR3 sequence: CASSGDRLNQQFF. The CDR3 DNA is TGTGCCAGCAGCGGCGACAGACTCAATCAGCAGTTCTTC. Full variable domain (remainder filled in from reference TRBV11-1 and TRBJ2-1): EAEVAQSPRYKITEKSQAVAFWCDPISGHATLYWYRQILGQGPELLVQFQDESVVDDSQLPKDRFSAERLKGVDSTLKIQPAELGDSAMYLCASSGDRLNQQFFGPGTRLTVL.

J is TRBJ1-2 and V is TRBV5-6; TRBD1 is a possible D gene (5 bases). Trimming took 2 bases from V and 3 from J, leaving 8 bases between them. The CDR3 has 13 residues. The V gene's germline CDR1 is SGHDT and CDR2 YYEEEE. Here the CDR3 DNA reads TGTGCCAGCAGCTTTGGCAGGGACTATGGCTACACCTTC. Residues: CASSFGRDYGYTF.

The chain couples TRBV3-1 (or the pseudogene TRBV3-2) to TRBJ1-2, with D unresolved. CDR3 length equals 13 residues. V lost 0 bases and J lost 7, with 9 bases in between. Germline V gene lookup returns CDR1 LGHDT and CDR2 YNNKEL (reference sequence). CDR3 sequence: CASSQDITGGYTF. The CDR3 nucleotides read TGTGCCAGCAGCCAAGATATAACGGGTGGCTACACCTTC.

V gene TRBV6-6 combines with J gene TRBJ2-4; 9 bases fit TRBD1. The length of the CDR3 is 16 residues. CDR1 is MNHNY, CDR2 SVGAGI, per germline (reference sequence). J lost 0 bases, V lost 5 bases, and 5 bases had no gene match. This CDR3 is CASSRGQGLAKNIQYF. In DNA form, the CDR3 reads TGTGCCAGCAGTAGGGGACAGGGTCTAGCCAAAAACATTCAGTACTTC.

J is TRBJ1-3 and V is TRBV11-2, with 9 bases fitting TRBD1. The CDR3 loop spans 15 amino acids. V lost 4 bases and J lost 8; bases outside the gene matches: 9. Germline assignment: CDR1 SGHAT and CDR2 FQNNGV. CDR3 bases: TGTGCCAGCAGCTCGTGGACAGGGGCGGCAGACACCATATATTTT. Protein sequence: CASSSWTGAADTIYF.

The chain combines TRBV6-5 with TRBJ2-7, with 7 bases aligning to TRBD2. Trimming took 7 bases from V and 6 from J; bases not matched to a gene: 9. The germline V gene has CDR1 MNHEY and CDR2 SVGAGI. This CDR3 comprises 13 residues. CDR3 sequence reads: CASTLTERGEQYV. In nucleotides, the CDR3 is TGTGCCAGCACCCTGACTGAGCGGGGCGAGCAGTACGTC.

V gene TRBV6-2 or TRBV6-3 combines with J gene TRBJ1-5; no reliable D call. The CDR3 totals 16 residues. Looked up from germline, CDR1 is MNHEY and CDR2 is SVGEGT. Trimming took 0 bases from V and 7 from J, leaving 16 bases between them. The CDR3 DNA reads as TGTGCCAGCAGTTACTCGGGATACGGTGGCGGGCAGCCCCAGCATTTT. Its protein is CASSYSGYGGGQPQHF.

J is TRBJ2-1 and V is TRBV7-2; 11 bases agree with TRBD2. This CDR3 is built from 16 residues. V gave up 5 bases and J gave up 9 bases; unmatched junction bases: 12. Germline V lookup: CDR1 SGHTA, CDR2 FQGNSA. In DNA form, the CDR3 reads TGTGCCAGCAGCCAGCGACTAGCGGGGAAATATGGTGAGCAGTTCTTC. Its protein product is CASSQRLAGKYGEQFF.

This clone has only a few counts. The chain recombines TRBV7-8 with TRBJ1-5; the D gene is possibly TRBD1 (5 bases). Per the germline V gene, CDR1 is SGHVS and CDR2 is FQNEAQ. V lost 7 bases and J 5 bases, leaving 12 bases between the germline ends. The CDR3 sequence is 13 residues long. The CDR3 DNA is TGTGCCAGCACCCGGGGGGGGTATCAGCCCCAGCATTTT. This translates into CASTRGGYQPQHF.

The chain employs TRBV15 and TRBJ1-3; D is unclear. The V gene's germline CDR1 is LNHNV and CDR2 YYDKDF (reference sequence). This CDR3 region has 15 residues. V lost 0 bases to trimming and J lost 0 bases, with 6 bases between them. The CDR3, as DNA: TGTGCCACCAGCAGAGAAGGAGGCTCTGGAAACACCATATATTTT. This encodes CATSREGGSGNTIYF.

The chain employs TRBV7-9 and TRBJ1-1; 11 bases map to TRBD1. This CDR3 has 15 amino acids. With 5 bases clipped from V and 4 bases from J, the junction kept 6 bases outside the gene matches. Germline V gives CDR1 SEHNR, CDR2 FQNEAQ (reference sequence). Here the CDR3 reads CASSPDRGRVTEAFF. The CDR3 nucleotides are TGTGCCAGCAGCCCGGACAGGGGGCGCGTCACTGAAGCTTTCTTT.

Only one count was recorded for this clone. This chain uses TRBV5-8 with TRBJ2-7; D remains unclear. Trimming took 0 bases from V and 1 from J, leaving 11 bases between them. The CDR3 extends over 15 amino acids. CDR1 and CDR2 from the germline V gene are SGHTS and YDEGEE. CDR3 nucleotide sequence: TGTGCCAGCAGCTTGGGCAGGCGATCTTCCTACGAGCAGTACTTC. This codes for CASSLGRRSSYEQYF.

V gene TRBV5-1 combines with J gene TRBJ1-1; TRBD1 aligns across 9 bases. The CDR3 runs to 16 residues. Germline assignment: CDR1 SGHRS and CDR2 YFSETQ. V lost 4 bases, J lost 5 bases, and 12 bases stayed unmatched. CDR3 DNA: TGCGCCAGCAGCCCCGGGACAGGGTCAGTTGTGACTGAAGCTTTCTTT. It yields the protein CASSPGTGSVVTEAFF.